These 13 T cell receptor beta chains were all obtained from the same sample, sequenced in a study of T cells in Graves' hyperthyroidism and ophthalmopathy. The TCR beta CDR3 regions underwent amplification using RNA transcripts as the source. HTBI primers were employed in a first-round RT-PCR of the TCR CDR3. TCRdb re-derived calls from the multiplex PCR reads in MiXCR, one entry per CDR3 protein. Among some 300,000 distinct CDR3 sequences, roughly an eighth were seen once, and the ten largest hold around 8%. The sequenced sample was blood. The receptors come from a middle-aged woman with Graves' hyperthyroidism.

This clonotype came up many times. The CDR3 protein is CASSLSRGTYEQYF. CDR3 nucleotide sequence: TGTGCCAGCAGTTTATCCCGCGGAACCTACGAGCAGTACTTC. The chain joins TRBV28 to TRBJ2-7; D is unclear. Deletions cut 1 base from V and 2 bases from J, with 9 bases between. This CDR3 spans 14 amino acids. Looked up from germline, CDR1 is MDHEN and CDR2 is SYDVKM.

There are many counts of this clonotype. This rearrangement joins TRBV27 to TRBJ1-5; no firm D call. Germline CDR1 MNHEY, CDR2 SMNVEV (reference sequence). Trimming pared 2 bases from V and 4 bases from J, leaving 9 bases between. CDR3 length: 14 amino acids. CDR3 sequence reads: CASSLLGMNQPQHF. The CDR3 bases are TGTGCCAGCAGTTTACTGGGGATGAATCAGCCCCAGCATTTT.

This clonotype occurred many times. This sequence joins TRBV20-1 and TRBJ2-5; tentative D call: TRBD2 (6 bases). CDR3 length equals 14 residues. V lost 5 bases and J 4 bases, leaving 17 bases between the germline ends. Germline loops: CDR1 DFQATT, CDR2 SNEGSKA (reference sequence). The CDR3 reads CSALPRDSLETQYF. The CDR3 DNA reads TGCAGTGCTTTACCTCGGGACTCTCTAGAGACCCAGTACTTC.

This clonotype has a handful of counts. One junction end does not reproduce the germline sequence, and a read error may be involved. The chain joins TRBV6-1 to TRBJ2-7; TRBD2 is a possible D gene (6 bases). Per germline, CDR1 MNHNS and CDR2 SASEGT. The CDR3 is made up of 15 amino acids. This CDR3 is CASTISSDSSCEQYF. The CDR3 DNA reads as TGTGCCAGCACAATATCTAGCGACAGCTCCTGCGAGCAGTACTTC.

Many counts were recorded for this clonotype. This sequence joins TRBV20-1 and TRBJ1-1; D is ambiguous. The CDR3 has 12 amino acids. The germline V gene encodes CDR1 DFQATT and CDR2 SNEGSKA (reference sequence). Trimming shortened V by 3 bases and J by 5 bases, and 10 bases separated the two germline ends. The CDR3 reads CSASNSRTEAFF. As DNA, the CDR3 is TGCAGTGCTAGTAACAGTCGAACTGAAGCTTTCTTT.

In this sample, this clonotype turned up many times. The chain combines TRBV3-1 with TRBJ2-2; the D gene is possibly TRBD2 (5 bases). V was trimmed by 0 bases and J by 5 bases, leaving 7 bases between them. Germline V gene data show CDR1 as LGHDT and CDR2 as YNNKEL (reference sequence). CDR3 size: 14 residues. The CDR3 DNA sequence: TGTGCCAGCAGCCAAGATCCGGGGACCGGGGAGCTGTTTTTT. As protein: CASSQDPGTGELFF.

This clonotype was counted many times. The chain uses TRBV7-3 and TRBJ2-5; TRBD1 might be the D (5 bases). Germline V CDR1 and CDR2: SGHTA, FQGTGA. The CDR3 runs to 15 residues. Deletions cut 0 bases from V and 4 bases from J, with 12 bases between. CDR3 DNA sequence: TGTGCCAGCAGCTTAACATCAGGGTCGATAGAGACCCAGTACTTC. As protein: CASSLTSGSIETQYF.

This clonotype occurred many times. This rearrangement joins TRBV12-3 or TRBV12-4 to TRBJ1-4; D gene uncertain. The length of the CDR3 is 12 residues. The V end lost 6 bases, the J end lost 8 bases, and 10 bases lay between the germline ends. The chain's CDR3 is CASRHSEEKLFF. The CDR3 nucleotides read TGTGCCAGCAGACACAGTGAAGAAAAACTGTTTTTT.

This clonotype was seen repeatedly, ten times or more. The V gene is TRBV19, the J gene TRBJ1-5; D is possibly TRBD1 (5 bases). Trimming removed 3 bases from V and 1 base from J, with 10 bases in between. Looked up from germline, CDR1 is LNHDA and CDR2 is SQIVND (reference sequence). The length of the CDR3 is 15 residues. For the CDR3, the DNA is TGTGCCAGTAGTATTGCTCGACAGAGCAATCAGCCCCAGCATTTT. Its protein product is CASSIARQSNQPQHF.

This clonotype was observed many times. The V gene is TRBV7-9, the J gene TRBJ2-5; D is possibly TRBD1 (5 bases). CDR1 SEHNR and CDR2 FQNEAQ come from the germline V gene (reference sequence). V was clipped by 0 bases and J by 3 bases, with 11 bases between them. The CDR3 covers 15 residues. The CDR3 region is CASSLAPAGKETQYF. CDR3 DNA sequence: TGTGCCAGCAGCTTAGCTCCGGCAGGGAAAGAGACCCAGTACTTC.

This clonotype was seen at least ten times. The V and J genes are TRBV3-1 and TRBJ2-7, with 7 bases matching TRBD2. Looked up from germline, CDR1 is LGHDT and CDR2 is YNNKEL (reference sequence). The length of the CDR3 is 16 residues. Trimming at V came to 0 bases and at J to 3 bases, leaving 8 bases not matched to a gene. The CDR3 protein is CASSQEGTSAVYEQYF. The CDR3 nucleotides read TGTGCCAGCAGCCAAGAGGGTACTAGCGCAGTCTACGAGCAGTACTTC.

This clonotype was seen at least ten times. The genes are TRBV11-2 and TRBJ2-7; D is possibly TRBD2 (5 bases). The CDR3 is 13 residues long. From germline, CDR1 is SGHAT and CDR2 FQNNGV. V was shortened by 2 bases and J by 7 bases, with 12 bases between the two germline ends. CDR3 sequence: CASSLSLAREQYF. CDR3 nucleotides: TGTGCCAGCAGCTTATCCCTAGCAAGAGAGCAGTACTTC.

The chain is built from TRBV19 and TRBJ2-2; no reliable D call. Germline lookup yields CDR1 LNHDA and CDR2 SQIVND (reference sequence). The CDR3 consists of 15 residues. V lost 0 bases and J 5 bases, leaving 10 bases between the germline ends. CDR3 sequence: CASSIDTSLTGELFF. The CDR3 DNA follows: TGTGCCAGTAGTATAGACACTTCGCTAACCGGGGAGCTGTTTTTT. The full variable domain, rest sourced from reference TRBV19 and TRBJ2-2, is DGGITQSPKYLFRKEGQNVTLSCEQNLNHDAMYWYRQDPGQGLRLIYYSQIVNDFQKGDIAEGYSVSREKKESFPLTVTSAQKNPTAFYLCASSIDTSLTGELFFGEGSRLTVL.